The 32 T cell receptor beta chains below were found in one sample sequenced in a study of T-cell memory formation after mild COVID-19. A single record per CDR3 protein comes from TCRdb applying MiXCR to the 5' RACE reads. The sample consists of 300,000 or so distinct CDR3 sequences, approximately 15% of them appearing once. Input material: PBMCs or a T cell subset sorted from them (not recorded which). The receptor source for this set is a man aged 18-30 years who had mild COVID-19 (a few samples of this study predate the infection). Cell type and time point are not known.

This clonotype has only a few counts. The V gene is TRBV3-1, the J gene TRBJ2-3; 11 bases map to TRBD2. From germline, CDR1 is LGHDT and CDR2 YNNKEL (reference sequence). The CDR3 sequence is 16 residues long. The trim removed 1 base at V and 2 bases at J, leaving 2 bases unmatched. The CDR3, as DNA: TGTGCCAGCAGCCAAGGACTAGCGGGGACCACAGATACGCAGTATTTT. It codes for CASSQGLAGTTDTQYF.

This clonotype was seen only a few times. The chain links TRBV18 to TRBJ2-2; D unclear. V was pared by 2 bases and J by 13 bases, with 14 bases between. Germline V CDR1 and CDR2: KGHSH, LQKENI. The CDR3 is 13 amino acids. The CDR3: CASSPEPATGLFF. The CDR3, as DNA: TGTGCCAGCTCACCAGAGCCGGCAACGGGGCTGTTTTTT.

In DNA, the CDR3 is TGTGCCAGCAGTTTATCCCCGGGGGGGCCGCGGCAGTACGTC. Amino acids: CASSLSPGGPRQYV. V is TRBV27 and J is TRBJ2-7, with 8 positions matching TRBD2. The CDR3 is 14 residues long. Losses at the gene ends were 0 bases for V and 9 bases for J; bases not matched to a gene: 7. Germline lookup yields CDR1 MNHEY and CDR2 SMNVEV (reference sequence).

This clonotype was seen a handful of times. V is TRBV5-1 and J is TRBJ2-1, with TRBD2 matching 10 bases. The germline V gene has CDR1 SGHRS and CDR2 YFSETQ. CDR3 length: 17 residues. With 4 bases clipped from V and 6 bases from J, the junction kept 13 bases outside the gene matches. The CDR3 protein is CASSGGTLAGAINEQFF. The DNA for the CDR3 is TGCGCCAGCAGCGGGGGGACCCTAGCGGGGGCCATCAATGAGCAGTTCTTC.

This clonotype was counted at least ten times. This chain links TRBV9 with TRBJ1-2; D ambiguous. This CDR3 has 13 residues. Per the germline V gene, CDR1 is SGDLS and CDR2 is YYNGEE. Trimming stripped 4 bases from V and 5 bases from J, with 12 bases between. The CDR3 spells CASSSPGDYGYTF. The CDR3, as DNA: TGTGCCAGCAGCTCTCCAGGCGATTATGGCTACACCTTC.

This clonotype was found a few times. The chain joins TRBV6-5 to TRBJ1-1; D is possibly TRBD1 (5 bases). This CDR3 has 15 residues. Trimming took 4 bases from V and 0 from J, leaving 12 bases between them. The germline CDR1 and CDR2 sequences are MNHEY and SVGAGI. The CDR3, as DNA: TGTGCCAGCAGTTCAATCTGGGGCGTGAACACTGAAGCTTTCTTT. This gives the protein CASSSIWGVNTEAFF.

The chain combines TRBV7-3 with TRBJ2-1, with 10 bases aligning to TRBD2. The junction had 6 bases not matched to a gene; V was cut back by 0 bases and J by 7 bases. This CDR3 spans 16 amino acids. From germline, CDR1 is SGHTA and CDR2 FQGTGA. The CDR3 here is CASSLTSSGGRNEQFF. CDR3 nucleotides: TGTGCCAGCAGCTTAACGTCTAGCGGGGGTAGGAATGAGCAGTTCTTC.

The chain is built from TRBV5-5 and TRBJ1-5; D not certain. V was shortened by 2 bases and J by 7 bases, with 7 bases between the two germline ends. The CDR3 is 12 amino acids. Looked up from germline, CDR1 is SGHKS and CDR2 is YYEKEE (reference sequence). The CDR3, as DNA: TGTGCCAGCAGCTTTGGAATCCAGCCCCAGCATTTT. Translation gives CASSFGIQPQHF.

The V call is TRBV19, the J call TRBJ1-2, with unresolved D. The CDR3 length is 14 residues. The germline V gene has CDR1 LNHDA and CDR2 SQIVND (reference sequence). V lost 7 bases, J lost 6 bases, and 18 bases lay in between. The CDR3 loop is CASKPQHLFDGYTF. The CDR3 DNA follows: TGTGCCAGTAAACCACAACATCTATTCGATGGCTACACCTTC.

This chain joins TRBV4-3 and TRBJ2-2; TRBD2 aligns across 7 bases. The CDR3 spans 15 residues. The germline gives CDR1 LGHNA, CDR2 YSLEER. V lost 5 bases, J lost 4 bases, and 7 bases stayed unmatched. CDR3: CASSRTSLITGELFF. Here the CDR3 DNA reads TGCGCCAGCAGCAGGACTAGTTTGATCACCGGGGAGCTGTTTTTT.

This chain links TRBV15 with TRBJ1-4; 7 nucleotides match TRBD1. Trimming took 3 bases from V and 7 from J; bases not matched to a gene: 2. The CDR3 is 13 residues long. In germline, CDR1 is LNHNV, CDR2 YYDKDF (reference sequence). The CDR3 nucleotides read TGTGCCACCAGCAGTTGGGACAGTGAAAAACTGTTTTTT. Translating gives CATSSWDSEKLFF.

This clonotype was found a few times. The gene calls are TRBV29-1 and TRBJ2-2, with 9 bases fitting TRBD2. CDR3 length: 13 residues. V shed 5 bases and J 6 bases; nucleotides not matched to a gene: 4. Germline V gene sequence: CDR1 SQVTM, CDR2 ANQGSEA. This CDR3 is CSVRRLAAGELFF. The CDR3 nucleotides are TGCAGCGTTCGGCGACTAGCGGCCGGGGAGCTGTTTTTT.

The V call is TRBV6-2 or TRBV6-3, the J call TRBJ2-5; 8 bases map to TRBD2. The CDR3 extends over 15 amino acids. Trimming took 2 bases from V and 2 from J; bases not matched to a gene: 4. CDR1 MNHEY and CDR2 SVGEGT come from the germline V gene. For the CDR3, the DNA is TGTGCCAGCAGTTACCGGGGGGGCGGGCAAGAGACCCAGTACTTC. Encoded protein: CASSYRGGGQETQYF.

A few counts support this clonotype. V gene TRBV24-1 combines with J gene TRBJ2-3; the D is unclear. Germline V gene data show CDR1 as KGHDR and CDR2 as SFDVKD. The CDR3 loop spans 13 amino acids. V was cut by 4 bases and J by 6 bases, with 10 bases left in between. CDR3 residues: CATSDRNLDTQYF. CDR3 bases: TGTGCCACCAGTGACAGGAATTTGGATACGCAGTATTTT.

This clonotype has just a few counts. This chain connects TRBV5-1 to TRBJ2-1; 7 positions match TRBD2. J lost 5 bases, V lost 4 bases, and 15 bases had no gene match. CDR3 length equals 17 residues. CDR1 is SGHRS and CDR2 is YFSETQ in the germline V gene. The CDR3 sequence is CASSPAGVGSGDNEQFF. CDR3 sequence (DNA): TGCGCCAGCAGCCCCGCGGGAGTTGGAAGCGGGGACAATGAGCAGTTCTTC.

This clonotype came up a few times. The chain's CDR3 is CASTSSGGYYNEQFF. The CDR3 DNA follows: TGCGCCAGTACCTCTAGCGGGGGGTACTACAATGAGCAGTTCTTC. The chain has TRBV5-1 and TRBJ2-1, with 11 bases identical to TRBD2. Per germline, CDR1 SGHRS and CDR2 YFSETQ. V lost 8 bases and J lost 3; bases outside the gene matches: 7. This CDR3 contains 15 residues.

Only a few counts were recorded for this clonotype. The V call is TRBV10-1, the J call TRBJ2-2; tentative D call: TRBD2 (5 bases). V was cut by 6 bases and J by 1 base, with 9 bases left in between. Germline V gene sequence: CDR1 WNHNN, CDR2 SYGVQD (reference sequence). The CDR3 loop spans 14 amino acids. The CDR3 DNA reads TGCGCCAGCAGGGAGGATATGAACACCGGGGAGCTGTTTTTT. It is translated as CASREDMNTGELFF.

This clonotype was seen more than once but under ten times. This chain uses TRBV25-1 with TRBJ1-6, with a possible D match to TRBD1 (5 bases). Germline V gene data show CDR1 as MGHDK and CDR2 as SYGVNS. V was trimmed by 4 bases and J by 8 bases, leaving 9 bases between them. The CDR3 length is 13 residues. CDR3 DNA sequence: TGTGCCAGCAGTGCTGGGGGGGATTCACCCCTCCACTTT. Amino acids: CASSAGGDSPLHF.

The sample holds many counts of this clonotype. The chain employs TRBV7-2 and TRBJ2-3, with a possible D match to TRBD2 (5 bases). V was clipped by 5 bases and J by 7 bases, with 16 bases between them. The CDR3 is made up of 14 amino acids. CDR1 is SGHTA, CDR2 FQGNSA, per germline. The CDR3 loop reads CASSPTRAGNTQYF. In DNA, the CDR3 is TGTGCCAGCAGCCCGACGAGGGCGGGCAATACGCAGTATTTT.

This clonotype was observed a handful of times. The chain recombines TRBV12-3 or TRBV12-4 with TRBJ2-5; 9 bases align to TRBD2. This CDR3 is 15 amino acids long. Trimming cost V 2 bases and J 6 bases; bases outside gene matches: 7. CDR3 amino acids: CASSLIDLAGQTQYF. For the CDR3, the DNA is TGTGCCAGCAGTTTAATAGATCTAGCGGGGCAGACCCAGTACTTC.

This chain links TRBV14 with TRBJ1-1; D may be TRBD1 (6 bases). The CDR3 is 14 amino acids. The germline V and J ends were trimmed by 1 base and 8 bases, with 14 bases remaining between them. Per the germline V gene, CDR1 is SGHDN and CDR2 is FVKESK. The CDR3 coding sequence is TGTGCCAGCAGCCAAGTGCGGGGGGCGCGGGAAGCTTTCTTT. It translates to CASSQVRGAREAFF.

This clonotype appeared a few times. The rearrangement joins TRBV20-1 to TRBJ2-3; 8 bases map to TRBD2. Germline values: CDR1 DFQATT, CDR2 SNEGSKA (reference sequence). This CDR3 spans 14 amino acids. The V gene end was trimmed by 3 bases and the J gene end by 3 bases; junction bases not matched to a gene: 5. CDR3 DNA sequence: TGCAGTGCTAGGGCGGGGGGCCCAACAGATACGCAGTATTTT. Translating it yields CSARAGGPTDTQYF.

This clonotype was observed a few times. This sequence joins TRBV30 and TRBJ2-2; 7 bases are shared with TRBD1. The V gene's germline CDR1 is GTSNPN and CDR2 SVGIG (reference sequence). The CDR3 totals 13 residues. The J segment lost 0 bases and the V segment lost 7 bases, leaving 2 bases of the junction unmatched. CDR3 in amino acids: CALGQPNTGELFF. The CDR3 DNA is TGTGCCTTGGGACAGCCGAACACCGGGGAGCTGTTTTTT.

The rearrangement joins TRBV5-1 to TRBJ2-5; no clear D. The CDR3 is made up of 13 amino acids. The ends were cut back, 0 bases at V and 5 bases at J, with 8 bases in the middle. In germline, CDR1 is SGHRS, CDR2 YFSETQ. CDR3 nucleotides: TGCGCCAGCAGCTTGGACGGGTTGGAGACCCAGTACTTC. It specifies CASSLDGLETQYF.

This rearrangement joins TRBV7-9 to TRBJ1-2; 9 bases match TRBD1. Germline CDR1 and CDR2: SEHNR and FQNEAQ (reference sequence). The CDR3 loop spans 13 amino acids. Trimming cost V 7 bases and J 8 bases; bases outside gene matches: 8. CDR3 bases: TGTGCCAGCAAGGAACAGGGGGCGTCCGGCTACACCTTC. Its protein product is CASKEQGASGYTF.

This clonotype was seen more than once but under ten times. The CDR3 here is CASRVAPDTQYF. The CDR3 nucleotides are TGTGCCAGCCGCGTCGCCCCAGATACGCAGTATTTT. The chain joins TRBV18 to TRBJ2-3, with D uncertain. V lost 8 bases and J 4 bases, leaving 10 bases between the germline ends. The CDR3 is 12 residues long. Germline values: CDR1 KGHSH, CDR2 LQKENI.

CDR3 DNA sequence: TGTGCCACCAGTGATTTGGGACTAGCGGGGGCGGATACGCAGTATTTT. It encodes CATSDLGLAGADTQYF. The chain is built from TRBV24-1 and TRBJ2-3; TRBD2 agrees at 13 bases. CDR1 is KGHDR, CDR2 SFDVKD, per germline. Trimming took 0 bases from V and 6 from J; bases not matched to a gene: 2. CDR3 length: 16 amino acids.

V gene TRBV12-3 or TRBV12-4 combines with J gene TRBJ2-1, with TRBD1 matching 9 bases. J lost 13 bases, V lost 8 bases, and 6 bases had no gene match. CDR3 length equals 11 residues. In DNA, the CDR3 is TGTGCCAGCGGGGACAGGGCGATACAGTTCTTC. Residues: CASGDRAIQFF.

The rearrangement joins TRBV20-1 to TRBJ2-1; unclear D gene. The germline V gene has CDR1 DFQATT and CDR2 SNEGSKA (reference sequence). V lost 1 base to trimming and J lost 5 bases, with 15 bases between them. The length of the CDR3 is 15 residues. The CDR3: CSARVEPKRHNEQFF. The CDR3 DNA sequence: TGCAGTGCTAGAGTGGAACCTAAAAGGCACAATGAGCAGTTCTTC.

This clonotype was detected a few times. The J gene is TRBJ1-5, the V gene TRBV20-1; D is possibly TRBD1 (5 bases). The CDR3 spans 10 residues. Germline CDR1 DFQATT, CDR2 SNEGSKA (reference sequence). CDR3 nucleotide sequence: TGCAGCTGGGGGGGTCAGCCCCAGCATTTT. Amino acids: CSWGGQPQHF.

This rearrangement joins TRBV29-1 to TRBJ1-2, with 7 nucleotides matching TRBD1. Germline loops: CDR1 SQVTM, CDR2 ANQGSEA. After removal of 6 bases from V and 5 bases from J, the junction contained 9 bases not matched to a gene. CDR3 length: 13 amino acids. In DNA, the CDR3 is TGCAGCGTGACAGGGTCCGCCCGGTATGGCTACACCTTC. Its protein product is CSVTGSARYGYTF. Using reference TRBV29-1 and TRBJ1-2 for the parts outside the CDR3, the full variable domain is SAVISQKPSRDICQRGTSLTIQCQVDSQVTMMFWYRQQPGQSLTLIATANQGSEATYESGFVIDKFPISRPNLTFSTLTVSNMSPEDSSIYLCSVTGSARYGYTFGSGTRLTVV.

CDR3 region: CASSWSGGPHNEQFF. The CDR3 coding sequence is TGTGCCAGCAGTTGGAGCGGGGGGCCCCACAATGAGCAGTTCTTC. The chain recombines TRBV12-3 or TRBV12-4 with TRBJ2-1; TRBD2 agrees at 9 bases. The junction had 6 bases not matched to a gene; V was cut back by 4 bases and J by 5 bases. The CDR3 is 15 residues long.